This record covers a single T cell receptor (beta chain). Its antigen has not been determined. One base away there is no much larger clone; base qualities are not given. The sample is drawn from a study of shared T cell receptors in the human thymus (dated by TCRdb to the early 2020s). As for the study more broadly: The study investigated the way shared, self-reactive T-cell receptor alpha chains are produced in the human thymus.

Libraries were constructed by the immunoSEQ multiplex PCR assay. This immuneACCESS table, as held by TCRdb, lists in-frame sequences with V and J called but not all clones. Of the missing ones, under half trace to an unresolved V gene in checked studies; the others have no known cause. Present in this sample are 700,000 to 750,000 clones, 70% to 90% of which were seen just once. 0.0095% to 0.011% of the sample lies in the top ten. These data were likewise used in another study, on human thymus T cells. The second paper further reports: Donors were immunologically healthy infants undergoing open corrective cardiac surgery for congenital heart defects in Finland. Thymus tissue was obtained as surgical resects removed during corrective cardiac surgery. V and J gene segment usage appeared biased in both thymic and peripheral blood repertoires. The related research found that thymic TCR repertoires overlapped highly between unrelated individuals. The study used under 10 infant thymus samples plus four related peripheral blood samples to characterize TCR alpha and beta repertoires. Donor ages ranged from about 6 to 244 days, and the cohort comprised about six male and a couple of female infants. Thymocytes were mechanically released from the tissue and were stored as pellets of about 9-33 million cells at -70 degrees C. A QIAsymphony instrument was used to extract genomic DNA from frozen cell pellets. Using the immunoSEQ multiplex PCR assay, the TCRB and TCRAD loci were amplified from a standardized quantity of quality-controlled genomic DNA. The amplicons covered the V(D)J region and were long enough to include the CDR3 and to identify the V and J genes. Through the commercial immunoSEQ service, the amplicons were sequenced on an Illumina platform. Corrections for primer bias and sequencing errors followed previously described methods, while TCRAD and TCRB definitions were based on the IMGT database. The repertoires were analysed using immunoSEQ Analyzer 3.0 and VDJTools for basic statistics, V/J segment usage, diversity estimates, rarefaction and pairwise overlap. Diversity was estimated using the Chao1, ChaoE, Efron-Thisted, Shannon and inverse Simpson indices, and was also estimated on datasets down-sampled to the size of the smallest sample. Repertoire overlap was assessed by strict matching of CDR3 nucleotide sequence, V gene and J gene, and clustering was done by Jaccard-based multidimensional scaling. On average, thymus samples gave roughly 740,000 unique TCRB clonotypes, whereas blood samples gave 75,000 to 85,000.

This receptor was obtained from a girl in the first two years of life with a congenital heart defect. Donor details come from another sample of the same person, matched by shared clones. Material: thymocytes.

The CDR3 region has the sequence CASGKQGPQETQYF. At the DNA level, the sequence is TGCGCCAGCGGAAAACAGGGACCCCAAGAGACCCAGTACTTC. The sequence joins TRBV5-1 to TRBJ2-5; the best D guess is TRBD1, with 6 bases matching. V loses 7 bases, J loses 1 base, and the germline ends lie 14 bases apart. The CDR3 contains 14 residues, cysteine and phenylalanine counted. Of the read, only the CDR3 DNA is kept; its 42 bases are in frame from base 1. CDR1 SGHRS and CDR2 YFSETQ are derived from the germline V gene.